Shown below are 28 T cell receptor beta chains from a single sample sequenced in a study of blood T cells in healthy people across ages. It was with a sample-barcoded 5' primer and a J-beta primer mix that a second PCR of roughly 7 to 12 cycles was run. TCRdb reprocessed the 5' RACE reads via MiXCR and lists one record per CDR3 protein. The sample holds about 1,800,000 distinct CDR3 sequences, under 30% seen once. Source material: blood. Receptor source: a woman aged 25 to 39 in good health.

The table lists this clonotype with many counts. V is TRBV4-1 and J is TRBJ2-1; TRBD2 agrees at 7 bases. Germline CDR1 MGHRA, CDR2 YSYEKL. V lost 1 base and J lost 0; bases outside the gene matches: 3. The CDR3 totals 16 residues. In DNA, the CDR3 is TGCGCCAGCAGCCAAGCTGGCGGGGGCTCCTACAATGAGCAGTTCTTC. Its protein is CASSQAGGGSYNEQFF.

This clonotype was detected only a few times. The V call is TRBV12-3 or TRBV12-4, the J call TRBJ1-2; weak D call: TRBD1 (6 bases). V was shortened by 8 bases and J by 7 bases, with 17 bases between the two germline ends. CDR3 size: 13 residues. The CDR3 spells CASRTGTGSGYTF. In nucleotides, the CDR3 is TGTGCCAGCCGTACAGGGACGGGCAGTGGCTACACCTTC.

There are a few counts of this clonotype. V and J are TRBV19 and TRBJ2-7, with 8 bases matching TRBD2. This CDR3 is built from 15 residues. V lost 5 bases and J lost 2; bases outside the gene matches: 8. The germline gives CDR1 LNHDA, CDR2 SQIVND (reference sequence). The CDR3 reads CASSPRTGLAYEQYF. CDR3 sequence (DNA): TGTGCCAGTAGTCCCCGCACGGGACTAGCCTACGAGCAGTACTTC.

This clonotype has a handful of counts. The genes are TRBV5-1 and TRBJ1-2; 7 bases align to TRBD1. With V trimmed by 4 bases and J by 1 base, 7 bases remained unmatched. The CDR3 consists of 15 residues. Germline CDR1 is SGHRS and CDR2 is YFSETQ. The CDR3, as DNA: TGCGCCAGCAGCCCGGACAGGAGAAGTAACTATGGCTACACCTTC. Its protein is CASSPDRRSNYGYTF.

J is TRBJ2-7 and V is TRBV7-6; D might be TRBD1 or TRBD2, each matching 5 bases. The V gene lost 3 bases and the J gene lost 4 bases, with 16 bases spanning the gap. There are 15 residues in the CDR3. Germline CDR1 reads SGHVS; CDR2 reads FNYEAQ. The CDR3 DNA reads TGTGCCAGCAGCTTTTCCGGAGCGGACACATACGAGCAGTACTTC. Translation gives CASSFSGADTYEQYF.

For this clonotype: One base away lies a much larger clone, so this may be a sequencing read error. This chain links TRBV20-1 with TRBJ1-2; the match to TRBD1 covers 9 bases. Losses at the gene ends were 3 bases for V and 4 bases for J; bases not matched to a gene: 9. CDR1 and CDR2 from the germline V gene are DFQATT and SNEGSKA (reference sequence). The CDR3 sequence is 15 residues long. CDR3 sequence reads: CSARAGQGDSYGYTF. CDR3 nucleotides: TGCAGTGCTAGGGCGGGACAGGGCGATAGCTATGGCTACACCTTC.

This clonotype was detected a few times. The J gene is TRBJ2-1, the V gene TRBV6-5; D possibly corresponds to TRBD1 (8 bases). Germline CDR1 and CDR2: MNHEY and SVGAGI. The CDR3 covers 16 residues. Trimming took 6 bases from V and 4 from J, leaving 19 bases between them. As DNA, the CDR3 is TGTGCCAGCAGACATAACAGGGGGACTAAGTACAATGAGCAGTTCTTC. Amino acid sequence: CASRHNRGTKYNEQFF.

This clonotype has ten or more counts. The rearrangement joins TRBV6-5 to TRBJ2-7, with D possibly called TRBD1 or TRBD2 (5 bases each). The CDR3 loop spans 14 amino acids. Germline CDR1 reads MNHEY; CDR2 reads SVGAGI. Between the trimmed V and J ends, which lost 2 bases and 5 bases, there was a span of 13 bases. DNA of the CDR3: TGTGCCAGCAGTTACCGAAGGGGAGCCAACGAGCAGTACTTC. As protein: CASSYRRGANEQYF.

This clonotype was seen a handful of times. The rearrangement uses TRBV5-1 and TRBJ2-3; D gene uncertain. Between the trimmed V and J ends, which lost 0 bases and 10 bases, there was a span of 15 bases. This CDR3 spans 14 amino acids. The V gene's germline CDR1 is SGHRS and CDR2 YFSETQ. CDR3 residues: CASSLEVSPWPQYF. Here the CDR3 DNA reads TGCGCCAGCAGCTTGGAGGTGAGCCCCTGGCCGCAGTATTTT.

The V gene is TRBV7-2, the J gene TRBJ2-5; maybe TRBD2 (6 bases). V lost 4 bases to trimming and J lost 11 bases, with 23 bases between them. The length of the CDR3 is 15 residues. The germline gives CDR1 SGHTA, CDR2 FQGNSA. CDR3: CASSSIPGLSNEQYF. The CDR3 DNA is TGTGCCAGCAGCTCCATCCCGGGACTTAGCAATGAGCAGTACTTC.

The sample holds a few counts of this clonotype. The chain employs TRBV5-6 and TRBJ1-1; 11 bases map to TRBD1. The length of the CDR3 is 16 residues. The V segment lost 3 bases and the J segment 4 bases; nucleotides outside the gene matches: 8. Per germline, CDR1 SGHDT and CDR2 YYEEEE. CDR3 coding DNA: TGTGCCAGCAGCTATGGACAGGGGGCGCCTGTCACTGAAGCTTTCTTT. Its translation: CASSYGQGAPVTEAFF.

The chain carries TRBV29-1 and TRBJ1-1, with 9 bases that match TRBD1. The CDR3 covers 14 residues. From germline, CDR1 is SQVTM and CDR2 ANQGSEA. The V gene end was trimmed by 7 bases and the J gene end by 5 bases; junction bases not matched to a gene: 11. The CDR3 region has the DNA TGCAGCGCGAACCGCATGACAGGGGGAACTGAAGCTTTCTTT. Its protein product is CSANRMTGGTEAFF. The whole variable domain, filled in from reference TRBV29-1 and TRBJ1-1, reads SAVISQKPSRDICQRGTSLTIQCQVDSQVTMMFWYRQQPGQSLTLIATANQGSEATYESGFVIDKFPISRPNLTFSTLTVSNMSPEDSSIYLCSANRMTGGTEAFFGQGTRLTVV.

At least ten counts were recorded for this clonotype. The junction shows a germline mismatch at one end, possibly a read error. The gene calls are TRBV6-5 and TRBJ2-5; D may be TRBD1 or TRBD2 (5 bases each). The germline V gene has CDR1 MNHEY and CDR2 SVGAGI. This CDR3 region has 14 residues. The CDR3 sequence is CASSYRDPQATQYF. In DNA, the CDR3 is TGTGCCAGCAGTTATCGGGACCCCCAAGCGACCCAGTACTTC.

There are a few counts of this clonotype. An end of the junction does not agree with germline; a read error may underlie this. The chain recombines TRBV12-3 or TRBV12-4 with TRBJ1-2, with D perhaps TRBD1 (5 bases). The CDR3 spans 15 residues. This CDR3 reads CTSSFTGAEDYGYTF. The CDR3 nucleotides read TGTACCAGCAGCTTTACAGGAGCGGAGGACTATGGCTACACCTTC.

This clonotype was detected a few times. The chain couples TRBV29-1 to TRBJ2-2, with 7 bases matching TRBD1. The CDR3 contains 11 residues. Germline values: CDR1 SQVTM, CDR2 ANQGSEA. V was clipped by 7 bases and J by 5 bases; unmatched bases: 1. This chain's CDR3 is CSAGQTGELFF. Here the CDR3 DNA reads TGCAGCGCGGGACAGACCGGGGAGCTGTTTTTT.

This clonotype occurred many times. The CDR3 DNA reads TGCAGTGCTACCGGGACTAGCGGGATTCTCCAAGAGACCCAGTACTTC. It translates to CSATGTSGILQETQYF. The chain has TRBV20-1 and TRBJ2-5, with 13 nucleotides matching TRBD2. Germline CDR1 reads DFQATT; CDR2 reads SNEGSKA (reference sequence). This CDR3 has 16 amino acids. Germline trimming cut 4 bases from V and 1 base from J; bases unmatched to any gene: 6.

This clonotype was picked up a small number of times. The J gene is TRBJ2-5, the V gene TRBV10-3; 10 bases match TRBD2. With 3 bases clipped from V and 1 base from J, the junction kept 11 bases outside the gene matches. The CDR3 extends over 18 amino acids. From germline, CDR1 is ENHRY and CDR2 SYGVKD. The CDR3 region is CAISDPGTSAVTQETQYF. As DNA, the CDR3 is TGTGCCATCAGTGATCCCGGGACTAGCGCAGTAACCCAAGAGACCCAGTACTTC.

At least ten counts were recorded for this clonotype. V is TRBV20-1 and J is TRBJ2-5; 7 bases match TRBD1. This CDR3 has 15 amino acids. Germline loops: CDR1 DFQATT, CDR2 SNEGSKA (reference sequence). The V segment lost 2 bases and the J segment 5 bases; nucleotides outside the gene matches: 11. The CDR3 DNA sequence: TGCAGTGCTAGAAGGCCCCCGACAGGGAGCGAGACCCAGTACTTC. Translated, it gives CSARRPPTGSETQYF.

This clonotype was seen only a few times. CDR3 nucleotide sequence: TGCAGCTGGGGGGACAGACAAGAGACCCAGTACTTC. This translates into CSWGDRQETQYF. This chain uses TRBV29-1 with TRBJ2-5; D possibly corresponds to TRBD1 (7 bases). CDR1 is SQVTM and CDR2 is ANQGSEA in the germline V gene. The germline V and J ends were trimmed by 8 bases and 2 bases, with 12 bases remaining between them. CDR3 length: 12 amino acids.

Comments on this clonotype: It may be a read error: a sequence one base away is much more abundant. The chain has TRBV6-5 and TRBJ2-7; D assignment may be TRBD1 or TRBD2 (5 bases each). Germline CDR1 MNHEY, CDR2 SVGAGI. The CDR3 is 12 amino acids. Trimming removed 7 bases at V and 7 bases at J, with 14 bases between. Here the CDR3 reads CASIGTPGEQYF. The CDR3 bases are TGTGCCAGCATCGGGACCCCCGGTGAGCAGTACTTC.

The rearrangement uses TRBV30 and TRBJ2-7; maybe TRBD2 (6 bases). Trimming left V 4 bases short and J 3 bases short, with 13 bases between. The CDR3 consists of 13 residues. Germline CDR1 and CDR2: GTSNPN and SVGIG (reference sequence). The CDR3 region has the DNA TGTGCCTGGAACGGGGGAAGAGGCTACGAGCAGTACTTC. It specifies CAWNGGRGYEQYF.

This clonotype was observed a handful of times. This chain uses TRBV20-1 with TRBJ2-1; weak D call: TRBD2 (6 bases). Deletions cut 4 bases from V and 5 bases from J, with 15 bases between. The CDR3 has 14 amino acids. The germline gives CDR1 DFQATT, CDR2 SNEGSKA (reference sequence). The CDR3 DNA is TGCAGTGCTAACCCCCAGCGGGCGGACAATGAGCAGTTCTTC. Its protein product is CSANPQRADNEQFF.

This clonotype occurred many times. The rearrangement links TRBV25-1 to TRBJ2-7; 9 bases match TRBD2. The CDR3 has 15 residues. V gave up 3 bases and J gave up 4 bases; unmatched junction bases: 7. The V gene's germline CDR1 is MGHDK and CDR2 SYGVNS. The CDR3 region is CASSDSGRVTYEQYF. The CDR3 region has the DNA TGTGCCAGCAGTGATAGCGGGAGAGTAACGTACGAGCAGTACTTC.

The V and J genes are TRBV3-1 and TRBJ2-4, with D possibly being TRBD2 (6 bases). Trimming stripped 0 bases from V and 8 bases from J, with 23 bases between. The CDR3 sequence is 18 residues long. CDR1 is LGHDT and CDR2 is YNNKEL in the germline V gene (reference sequence). In DNA form, the CDR3 reads TGTGCCAGCAGCCAAGAATCCGGACTAAAGATGGAGGATGACATTCAGTACTTC. Translated, it gives CASSQESGLKMEDDIQYF. Complete variable domain (other parts from reference TRBV3-1 and TRBJ2-4): DTAVSQTPKYLVTQMGNDKSIKCEQNLGHDTMYWYKQDSKKFLKIMFSYNNKELIINETVPNRFSPKSPDKAHLNLHINSLELGDSAVYFCASSQESGLKMEDDIQYFGAGTRLSVL.

There are a few counts of this clonotype. The chain employs TRBV5-1 and TRBJ1-1, with a weak D call TRBD1 (5 bases). The CDR3 sequence is 12 residues long. V was shortened by 5 bases and J by 3 bases, with 8 bases between the two germline ends. Per the germline V gene, CDR1 is SGHRS and CDR2 is YFSETQ. CDR3 in amino acids: CASRIGDTEAFF. The CDR3 region has the DNA TGCGCCAGCAGGATAGGGGACACTGAAGCTTTCTTT.

Note on this clonotype: Its ends do not fully match the called genes, so a read error is possible. The chain combines TRBV10-3 with TRBJ2-5, with TRBD2 identical over 13 bases. CDR3 length equals 15 residues. From germline, CDR1 is ENHRY and CDR2 SYGVKD. The CDR3 nucleotides are TGTACCATCAGTGAGCCGACTAGCGGGAGGGAGACCCAGTACTTC. Translated, it gives CTISEPTSGRETQYF.

This clonotype occurred many times. The chain joins TRBV7-9 to TRBJ2-7, with 11 nucleotides matching TRBD1. With V trimmed by 6 bases and J by 4 bases, 8 bases remained unmatched. CDR1 and CDR2 from the germline V gene are SEHNR and FQNEAQ (reference sequence). The CDR3 covers 15 residues. In nucleotides, the CDR3 is TGTGCCAGCAGTGCTCCGGGACAGGGGGTATACGAGCAGTACTTC. It translates to CASSAPGQGVYEQYF.

This chain joins TRBV13 and TRBJ2-5, with unresolved D. V was shortened by 3 bases and J by 3 bases, with 11 bases between the two germline ends. The CDR3 extends over 14 amino acids. Germline V gene data show CDR1 as PRHDT and CDR2 as FYEKMQ (reference sequence). CDR3 region: CASSFLGSEETQYF. The CDR3 nucleotides are TGTGCCAGCAGCTTCCTCGGGTCCGAAGAGACCCAGTACTTC.